This T cell receptor beta chain originates from a study of T cell responses to AZD1222 COVID-19 vaccine. The V end was cut by 3 bases, the J end by 0 bases, with 14 bases between. From germline, CDR1 is MGHRA and CDR2 YSYEKL. The CDR3 spans 16 residues. Assay: immunoSEQ multiplex PCR; the TCRdb copy retains only in-frame clones and omits some. The sample yields some 170,000 clones, 90% to 95% seen once. This specimen consisted of peripheral blood, obtained 28 days after the second AZD1222 dose. This chain uses TRBV4-1 with TRBJ1-1, with a tentative D call TRBD1 (5 bases). The clonotype originates from an adult who received the AZD1222 COVID-19 vaccine. CDR3 nucleotide sequence: TGCGCCAGCAGCCACGCAGGGCGGTTCATGAACACTGAAGCTTTCTTT. Its protein is CASSHAGRFMNTEAFF.